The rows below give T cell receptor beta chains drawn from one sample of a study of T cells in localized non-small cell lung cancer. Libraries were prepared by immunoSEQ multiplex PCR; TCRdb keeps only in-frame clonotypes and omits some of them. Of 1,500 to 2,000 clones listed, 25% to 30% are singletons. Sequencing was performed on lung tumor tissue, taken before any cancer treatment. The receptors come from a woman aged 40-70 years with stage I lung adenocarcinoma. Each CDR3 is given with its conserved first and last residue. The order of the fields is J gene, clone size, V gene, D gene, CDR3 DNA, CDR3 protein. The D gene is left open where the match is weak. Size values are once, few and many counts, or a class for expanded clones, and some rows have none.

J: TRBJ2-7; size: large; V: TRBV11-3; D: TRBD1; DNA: TGTGCCAGCAGCATGACAGGGGCACCCTACGAGCAGTACTTC; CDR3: CASSMTGAPYEQYF
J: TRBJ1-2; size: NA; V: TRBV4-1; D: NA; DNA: TGCGCCAGCAGCCAAGTAACGAGCTCTAACTATGGCTACACCTTC; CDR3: CASSQVTSSNYGYTF
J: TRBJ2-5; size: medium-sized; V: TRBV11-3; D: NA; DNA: TGTGCCAGCAGCCCCGGGGGGCGGCGGTACCAAGAGACCCAGTACTTC; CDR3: CASSPGGRRYQETQYF
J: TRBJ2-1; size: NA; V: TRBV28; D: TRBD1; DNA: TGTGCCAGCAGTTTATGGGGGGACAGCTCCTACAATGAGCAGTTCTTC; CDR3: CASSLWGDSSYNEQFF
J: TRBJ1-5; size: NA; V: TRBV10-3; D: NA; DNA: TGTGCCAGCGCAAATAGCAATCAGCCCCAGCATTTT; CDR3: CASANSNQPQHF
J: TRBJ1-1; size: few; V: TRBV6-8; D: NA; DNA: TGTGCCAGCAGTTACTCTGGGGGGGAGTCTGAAGCTTTCTTT; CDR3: CASSYSGGESEAFF
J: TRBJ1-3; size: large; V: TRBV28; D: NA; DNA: TGTGCCAGCAGTTTACGACTAGCCTCTGGAAACACCATATATTTT; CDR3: CASSLRLASGNTIYF
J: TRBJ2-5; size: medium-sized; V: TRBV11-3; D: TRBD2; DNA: TGTGCCAGCAGCCCAGGTTTTGTAGCGGGGGGGCAAGAGACCCAGTACTTC; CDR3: CASSPGFVAGGQETQYF
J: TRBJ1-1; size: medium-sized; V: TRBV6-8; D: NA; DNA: TGTGCCAGCAGTGCCCCGGGGACCCGAAGCAAGAACACTGAAGCTTTCTTT; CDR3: CASSAPGTRSKNTEAFF
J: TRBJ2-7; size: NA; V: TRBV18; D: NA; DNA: TGTGCCAGCTCACCACGGGCTGCGGTGGAACCAGGAAGCCACGAGCAGTACTTC; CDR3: CASSPRAAVEPGSHEQYF
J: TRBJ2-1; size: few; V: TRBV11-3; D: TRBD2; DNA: TGTGCCAGCAGCTTGGCGCTAGCGGGGAACAATGAGCAGTTCTTC; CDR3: CASSLALAGNNEQFF
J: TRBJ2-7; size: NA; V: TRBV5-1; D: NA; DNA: TGCGCCAGCAGCTTATACATCACGGACGGGTACGAGCAGTACTTC; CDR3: CASSLYITDGYEQYF
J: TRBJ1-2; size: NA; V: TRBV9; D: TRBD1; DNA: TGTGCCAGCAGCCAATTGAGGGGGCGAGGGGGCTACACCTTC; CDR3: CASSQLRGRGGYTF
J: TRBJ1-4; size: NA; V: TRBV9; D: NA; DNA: TGTGCCAGCAATGGAAGGATGAATGAAAAACTGTTTTTT; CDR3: CASNGRMNEKLFF
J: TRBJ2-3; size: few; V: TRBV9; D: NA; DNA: TGTGCCTCCCAAAGGACCGGGAGTACAGATACGCAGTATTTT; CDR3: CASQRTGSTDTQYF
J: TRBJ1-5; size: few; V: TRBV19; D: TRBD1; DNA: TGTGCCAGTAGTATTTGGGGGACAGGGAATCAGCCCCAGCATTTT; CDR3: CASSIWGTGNQPQHF
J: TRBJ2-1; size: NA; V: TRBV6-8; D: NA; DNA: TGTGCCGGGGCCGGGACTGGGTACAATGAGCAGTTCTTC; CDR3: CAGAGTGYNEQFF
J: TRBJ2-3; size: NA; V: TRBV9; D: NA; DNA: TGTGCCAGCAGCTTTCCAGGGAATACGCAGTATTTT; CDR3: CASSFPGNTQYF
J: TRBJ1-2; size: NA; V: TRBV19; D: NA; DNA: TGTGCCAGTAGTATAGGAGGGACTGGCTACACCTTC; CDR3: CASSIGGTGYTF
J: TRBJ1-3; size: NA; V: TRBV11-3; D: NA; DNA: TGTGCCAGCAGCTTTCGGACAGTCGGCTCTGGAAACACCATATATTTT; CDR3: CASSFRTVGSGNTIYF
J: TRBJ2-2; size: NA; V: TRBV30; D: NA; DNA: TGTGCCTGGAGCGGGGCTAACACCGGGGAGCTGTTTTTT; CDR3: CAWSGANTGELFF
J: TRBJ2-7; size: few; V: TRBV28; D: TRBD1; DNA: TGTGCCAGCAGGACAGGGGGTTCCTACGAGCAGTACTTC; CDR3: CASRTGGSYEQYF
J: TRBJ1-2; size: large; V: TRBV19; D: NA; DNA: TGTGCCAGTGGACCCAACTATGGCTACACCTTC; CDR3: CASGPNYGYTF
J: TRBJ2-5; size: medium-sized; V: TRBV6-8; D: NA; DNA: TGTGCCAGCAGTTACTCGATTGCGGAGGGGAGACAAGAGACCCAGTACTTC; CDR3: CASSYSIAEGRQETQYF
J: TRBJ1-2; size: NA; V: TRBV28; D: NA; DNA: TGTGCCAGCACCGCAAGGGGCGTCGCCTATGGCTACACCTTC; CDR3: CASTARGVAYGYTF
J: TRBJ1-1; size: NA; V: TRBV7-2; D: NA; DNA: TGTGCCAGCAGCCGGGCCCTGAGGACTGAAGCTTTCTTT; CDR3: CASSRALRTEAFF
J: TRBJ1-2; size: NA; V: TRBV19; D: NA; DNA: TGTGCCAGTAGTATAGATAGCCGGGGGCAGAACTATGGCTACACCTTC; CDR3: CASSIDSRGQNYGYTF
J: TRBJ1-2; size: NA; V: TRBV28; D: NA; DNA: TGTGCCAGCACCCTGCTCGATAGGGTTCGGTACACCTTC; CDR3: CASTLLDRVRYTF
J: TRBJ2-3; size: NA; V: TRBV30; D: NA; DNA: TGTGCCTGGAAACTCAGAGGGGGGCGAGTAACAGATACGCAGTATTTT; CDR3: CAWKLRGGRVTDTQYF
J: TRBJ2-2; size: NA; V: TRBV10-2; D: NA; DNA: TGCGCCAGCAGGGGGGGTTTCTTTAACACCGGGGAGCTGTTTTTT; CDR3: CASRGGFFNTGELFF
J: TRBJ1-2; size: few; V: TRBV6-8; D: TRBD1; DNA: TGTGCCAGCAGCCCCTGGGAGGGGGACAGAGGCTACACCTTC; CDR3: CASSPWEGDRGYTF
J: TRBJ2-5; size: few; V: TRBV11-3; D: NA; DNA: TGTGCCAGCAGCGACGGACAGTTCTCGGGGACCCAGTACTTC; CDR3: CASSDGQFSGTQYF
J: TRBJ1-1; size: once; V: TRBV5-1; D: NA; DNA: TGCGCCAGCAGCTTGGAGTGGGCAAGGGACACTGAAGCTTTCTTT; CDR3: CASSLEWARDTEAFF
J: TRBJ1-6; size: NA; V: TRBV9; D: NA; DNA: TGTGCCAGCAGTTTAGTCGGCGGCGCCTATAATTCACCCCTCCACTTT; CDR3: CASSLVGGAYNSPLHF
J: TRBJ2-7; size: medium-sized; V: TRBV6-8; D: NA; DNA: TGTGCCACCCGGGGGGACAGCACCTACGAGCAGTACTTC; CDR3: CATRGDSTYEQYF
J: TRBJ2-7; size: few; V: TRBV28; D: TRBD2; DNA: TGTGCCAGCAGCCGCGCCCGGCGCGGGGGGACCTACGAGCAGTACTTC; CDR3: CASSRARRGGTYEQYF
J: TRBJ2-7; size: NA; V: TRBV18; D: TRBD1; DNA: TGTGCCAGCTCATCCCGGGACAGGGTCTACGAGCAGTACTTC; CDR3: CASSSRDRVYEQYF
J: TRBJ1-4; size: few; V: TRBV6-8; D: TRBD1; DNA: TGTGCCAGCACGGGACAGAATAATGAAAAACTGTTTTTT; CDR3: CASTGQNNEKLFF
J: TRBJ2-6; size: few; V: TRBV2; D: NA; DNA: TGTGCCGGGGGGTCTGGGGCCAACGTCCTGACTTTC; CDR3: CAGGSGANVLTF
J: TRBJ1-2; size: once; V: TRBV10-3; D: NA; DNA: TGTGCCATCAGTGAGTCAGGCAGGGTGAACTATGGCTACACCTTC; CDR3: CAISESGRVNYGYTF
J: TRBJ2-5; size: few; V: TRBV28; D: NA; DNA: TGTGCCAGCAGTCTCCGGGGGGCCCCCCAAGAGACCCAGTACTTC; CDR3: CASSLRGAPQETQYF
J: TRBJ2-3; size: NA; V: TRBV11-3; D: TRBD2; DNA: TGTGCCAGCAGCATGACTAGCGGAATACTCACAGATACGCAGTATTTT; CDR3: CASSMTSGILTDTQYF
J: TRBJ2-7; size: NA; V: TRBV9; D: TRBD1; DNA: TGTGCCAGCAGCCCCACAGGGGCCGAGCAGTACTTC; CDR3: CASSPTGAEQYF
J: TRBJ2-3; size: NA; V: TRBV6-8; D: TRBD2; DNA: TGTGCCAGCAGTTTATTTGGGGGAGGGGATTTTCTGGCTGATACGCAGTATTTT; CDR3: CASSLFGGGDFLADTQYF
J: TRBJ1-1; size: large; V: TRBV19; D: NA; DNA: TGTGCCAGTAGTGGAGGTGTGAACACTGAAGCTTTCTTT; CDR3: CASSGGVNTEAFF
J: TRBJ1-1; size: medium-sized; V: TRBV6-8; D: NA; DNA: TGTGCCAGCAGTTACGAGTTCGTGGTCACATCGACTTTCTTT; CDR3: CASSYEFVVTSTFF
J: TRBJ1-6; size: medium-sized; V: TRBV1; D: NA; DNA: TGCGCCAGCAGCCAGATGTGGGGAATACTTGCTAATTCACCCCTCCACTTT; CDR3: CASSQMWGILANSPLHF
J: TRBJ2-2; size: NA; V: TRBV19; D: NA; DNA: TGTGCCAGTAGTAATGCGAACACCGGGGAGCTGTTTTTT; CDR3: CASSNANTGELFF
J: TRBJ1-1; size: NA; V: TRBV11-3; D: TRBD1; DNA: TGTGCCAGCAGCGCCCGACAGGGGGTCAACACTGAAGCTTTCTTT; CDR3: CASSARQGVNTEAFF
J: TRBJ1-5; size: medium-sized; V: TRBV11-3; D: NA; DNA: TGTGCCAGCAGCTTCTCACACGTTGTGGGTCAGCCCCAGCATTTT; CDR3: CASSFSHVVGQPQHF
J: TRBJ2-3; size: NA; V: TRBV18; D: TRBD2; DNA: TGTGCCAGCTCACTTGAGCGGGAGGGGGATACGCAGTATTTT; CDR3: CASSLEREGDTQYF
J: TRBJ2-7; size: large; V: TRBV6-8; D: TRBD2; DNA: TGTGCCAGCAGTCAGCGGGACGGATACGAGCAGTACTTC; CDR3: CASSQRDGYEQYF
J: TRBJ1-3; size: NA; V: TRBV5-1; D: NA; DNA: TGCGCCAGCACCGTCAATCCACAGGGAAACACTGGAAACACCATATATTTT; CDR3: CASTVNPQGNTGNTIYF
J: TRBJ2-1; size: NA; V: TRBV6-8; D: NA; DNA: TGTGCCAGCAGTTCAACCTTACCAGCAGGAGAGCAGTTCTTC; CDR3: CASSSTLPAGEQFF
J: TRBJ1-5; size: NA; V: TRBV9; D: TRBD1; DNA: TGTGCCAGCAGCCCCTCGGACAGGGAGGGTCAGCCCCAGCATTTT; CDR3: CASSPSDREGQPQHF
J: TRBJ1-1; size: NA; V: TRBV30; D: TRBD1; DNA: TGTGCCTGGAAAGACAGGGGGATCTCTGAAGCTTTCTTT; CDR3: CAWKDRGISEAFF
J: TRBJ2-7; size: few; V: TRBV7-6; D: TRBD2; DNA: TGTGCCAGCAGCAAGCCGGGACTAGGGGACGAGCAGTACTTC; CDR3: CASSKPGLGDEQYF
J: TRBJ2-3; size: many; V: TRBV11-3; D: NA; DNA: TGTGCCAGCAGCTTAGGCTTTTTGGCAGATACGCAGTATTTT; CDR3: CASSLGFLADTQYF
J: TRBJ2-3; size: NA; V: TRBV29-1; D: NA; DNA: TGCAGCGTTGACAGGGGTGACGCAGATACGCAGTATTTT; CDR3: CSVDRGDADTQYF